This paragraph reports one T cell receptor (beta chain). Antigen unknown. At one end, the junction sequence differs from germline, possibly due to a read error. This specimen belongs to a study of tumor-infiltrating lymphocytes in primary liver carcinoma. Findings and limits, study-wide: Blood trailed tumors significantly in top-250-clone fraction (p = 0.039). Tumor region pairs overlapped more than did tumor-adjacent and tumor-blood pairs.

TCR beta cDNA was reverse-transcribed from around 0.55 ug of total RNA. The reaction used a constant-region primer and ProtoScript II reverse transcriptase. Sequencing libraries for TCR beta derived from three nested multiplex PCR rounds that used slightly modified ARM-PCR. Each of the first two PCR rounds ran approximately 10 cycles with TRBV1-TRBV30 forward and C-beta reverse primers. TCRdb itself ran the multiplex PCR reads through MiXCR, one entry per CDR3 protein. The sample comprises 150,000 to 200,000 distinct CDR3 sequences, approximately 86% of which are singletons, and about a sixth rests with the top ten. Co-extraction of both nucleic acids (RNA and DNA) used about 18-31 mg of unsorted bulk tissue. Researchers took samples from five separate regions of each tumor. Per the germline V gene, CDR1 is SQVTM and CDR2 is ANQGSEA. This CDR3 region has 13 residues.

This receptor was obtained from a man aged 40-49 years with primary liver carcinoma and hepatitis B virus infection. Specimen: tumor tissue from primary liver carcinoma. The V call is TRBV29-1, the J call TRBJ2-5; 7 nucleotides line up with TRBD1. The CDR3 nucleotides read TGCAGCGTTGAACACAGGGGACGAGAGACCCGGTACTTC. As protein: CSVEHRGRETRYF.